What follows describes a single TCR beta chain. Between the trimmed V and J ends, which lost 4 bases and 2 bases, there was a span of 15 bases. The CDR3 runs to 16 residues. The germline CDR1 and CDR2 sequences are MGHRA and YSYEKL. Data came from immunoSEQ multiplex PCR; TCRdb stores just in-frame clones and leaves some out. The sample lists 200,000 to 250,000 clones, roughly 82% occurring once. The record originates from a study of blood T cell repertoires in COVID-19. The V and J genes are TRBV4-1 and TRBJ2-1; D unclear. The sequenced sample consisted of peripheral blood. This clonotype originated in a man older than 75 with acute or convalescent COVID-19. The CDR3 here is CASSLEVGSTYNEQFF. CDR3 DNA sequence: TGCGCCAGCAGCCTCGAGGTAGGATCAACCTACAATGAGCAGTTCTTC.